This TCR beta chain was retrieved from a study of blood T cell repertoires in COVID-19. Libraries were prepared by immunoSEQ multiplex PCR; TCRdb keeps only in-frame clonotypes and omits some of them. This table holds a few hundred thousand clones, about nine tenths found once. The CDR3 contains 17 residues. J lost 5 bases, V lost 2 bases, and 8 bases had no gene match. Germline V gives CDR1 SNHLY, CDR2 FYNNEI. Clinical history as reported by participants underpinned cohort assignment. The chain uses TRBV2 and TRBJ2-1; 11 bases fit TRBD2. The receptor comes from a woman in her thirties who had been exposed to COVID-19. The sequencing input was PBMCs or T cells enriched from blood (not recorded which). CDR3 DNA sequence: TGTGCCAGCAGTGAACTTTTGGGACTAGCGGTACACAATGAGCAGTTCTTC. This sequence encodes CASSELLGLAVHNEQFF.